The present entry profiles one T cell receptor beta chain with its context. This sample was included in a study of blood T cell repertoires in COVID-19. Original analysis: From reference gene primer amplification, estimates of nucleated cell counts were derived. Profiled with immunoSEQ multiplex PCR; TCRdb holds only in-frame clones, not every one. D and trimming were read from the DNA, whereas the V and J calls and clone size are those reported in that table. This table has under 200,000 clones, about 85% appearing once. The source material was peripheral blood. This sequence was found in an elderly woman with acute or convalescent COVID-19.

The CDR3 coding sequence is TGTGCCAGCAGCCAAAGGTGGAGGGGAGGCGTTTATGGCTACACCTTC. Its protein is CASSQRWRGGVYGYTF. The rearrangement joins TRBV3-1 (or the pseudogene TRBV3-2) to TRBJ1-2; D may be TRBD1 (5 bases). The CDR3 covers 16 residues. V was clipped by 2 bases and J by 5 bases, with 18 bases between them. The V gene's germline CDR1 is LGHDT and CDR2 YNNKEL (reference sequence).